This record covers a single TCR beta chain. Antigen: not known. The sample comes from a study of cytomegalovirus exposure and HLA in healthy donors. Study outcomes and limitations: Listed as cytomegalovirus-associated were 150 or so TCR beta chains. Most TCR sequences proved rare, with some public TCRs found in many donors. The classifier reportedly diagnosed cytomegalovirus status with high sensitivity and specificity.

This table comes from immunoSEQ multiplex PCR, and its TCRdb copy is limited to in-frame clones, with some not included. The sample holds 130,000 or so clones, 89% seen once. Material for sequencing was PBMCs. The TCR originated in a man aged 30-40 years in good health and CMV-seronegative.

In DNA form, the CDR3 reads TGTGCCAGCAGTACGGGACAGGGGACTACCTACGAGCAGTACTTC. Its protein product is CASSTGQGTTYEQYF. The genes are TRBV6-5 and TRBJ2-7, with 10 bases matching TRBD1. In germline, CDR1 is MNHEY, CDR2 SVGAGI. Losses at the gene ends were 5 bases for V and 2 bases for J; bases not matched to a gene: 6. The CDR3 covers 15 residues.